This record concerns one TCR beta chain sequence. As processed by the authors: Researchers report that nucleated cell counts were estimated from reference gene primer amplification. Produced via immunoSEQ multiplex PCR; TCRdb's table is partial and in-frame only. V and J calls and clone size are copied from that table; D and trimming were computed from the DNA. Among 170,000 or so clones listed, more than 85% were seen once. The source of the sample is a study of blood T cell repertoires in COVID-19. Germline loops: CDR1 MDHEN, CDR2 SYDVKM. The CDR3 has 18 amino acids. V was trimmed by 10 bases and J by 0 bases, leaving 22 bases between them.

J is TRBJ1-6 and V is TRBV28; D may be TRBD1 (6 bases). The TCR originated in a man aged 50 or older with acute or convalescent COVID-19. The sample taken for sequencing was peripheral blood. The CDR3 DNA sequence: TGTGCCACCATACGACTGGTGGGCAGGGGCTCCTATAATTCACCCCTCCACTTT. It yields the protein CATIRLVGRGSYNSPLHF.